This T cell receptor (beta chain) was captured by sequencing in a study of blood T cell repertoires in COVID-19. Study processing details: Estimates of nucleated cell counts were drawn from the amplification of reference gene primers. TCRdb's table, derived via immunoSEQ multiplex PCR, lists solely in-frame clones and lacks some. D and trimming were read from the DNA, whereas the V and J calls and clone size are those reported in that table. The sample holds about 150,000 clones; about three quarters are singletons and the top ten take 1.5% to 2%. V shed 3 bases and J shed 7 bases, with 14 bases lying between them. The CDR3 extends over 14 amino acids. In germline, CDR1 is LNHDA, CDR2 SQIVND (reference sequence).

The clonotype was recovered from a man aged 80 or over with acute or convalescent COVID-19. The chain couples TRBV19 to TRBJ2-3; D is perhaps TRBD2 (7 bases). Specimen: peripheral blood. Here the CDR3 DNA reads TGTGCCAGTAGTATGGGCGGGGGCAAGAATACGCAGTATTTT. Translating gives CASSMGGGKNTQYF.